This T cell receptor (beta chain) stems from a study of T cells after yellow fever vaccination. Study findings and constraints: Detected again after the booster were most primary-vaccination clones, at 96% CD4 and 70% to 90% CD8.

TCRdb analysed the 5' RACE reads with MiXCR anew, one entry per CDR3 protein. In the table there are tens of thousands of distinct CDR3 sequences, 7.4% of which are singletons. This clonotype was seen a handful of times. Its target is unknown. There are 14 residues in the CDR3. The germline V gene encodes CDR1 MNHEY and CDR2 SMNVEV (reference sequence). V gave up 3 bases and J gave up 10 bases, with 19 bases separating them. This sequence originates from a man aged 18 to 30 who received the YFV17D yellow fever vaccine. The gene calls are TRBV27 and TRBJ2-7; D gene unclear. Specimen: CD8+ T cells sorted from PBMCs, collected more than 14 days after the first yellow fever vaccination. The CDR3 protein is CASSFLQTAPLQYF. CDR3 nucleotide sequence: TGTGCCAGCAGTTTCCTTCAGACCGCGCCTCTTCAGTACTTC.